This entry lists 26 T cell receptor beta chains sequenced from one sample in a study of OX40 agonist ivuxolimab in advanced cancers. TCRdb's table, derived via immunoSEQ multiplex PCR, lists solely in-frame clones and lacks some. The sample shows tens of thousands of clones, approximately 89% of them seen only once. Source: CD4+ or CD8+ T cells sorted from blood, taken in a trial of the OX40 agonist ivuxolimab. Every receptor here comes from an adult with an advanced solid tumor such as melanoma, head and neck, liver or kidney cancer.

The rearrangement links TRBV19 to TRBJ1-5; unclear D gene. Germline CDR1 is LNHDA and CDR2 is SQIVND (reference sequence). V was trimmed by 3 bases and J by 5 bases, leaving 11 bases between them. This CDR3 has 14 amino acids. The CDR3 here is CASSIGQVYQPQHF. As DNA, the CDR3 is TGTGCCAGTAGTATTGGGCAGGTCTATCAGCCCCAGCATTTT.

The chain recombines TRBV4-2 with TRBJ2-7, with 9 nucleotides matching TRBD1. V trimming: 0 bases; J trimming: 4 bases; junction bases outside the gene matches: 7. CDR3 size: 16 residues. Germline values: CDR1 LGHNA, CDR2 YNFKEQ. The CDR3 spells CASSQDTGQGTYEQYF. In DNA form, the CDR3 reads TGTGCCAGCAGCCAAGATACCGGACAGGGGACATACGAGCAGTACTTC.

The chain combines TRBV25-1 with TRBJ1-2; D unclear. This CDR3 has 14 amino acids. Trimming took off 6 bases at V and 7 bases at J, with 18 bases between the two ends. Germline values: CDR1 MGHDK, CDR2 SYGVNS. The CDR3 DNA reads TGTGCCAGCAGAAAGGACGGGGTCAATTTTGGCTACACCTTC. Its protein product is CASRKDGVNFGYTF.

This clone was seen more than once but under ten times. The rearrangement links TRBV6-1 to TRBJ2-2; 9 nucleotides match TRBD2. CDR3 size: 14 residues. Germline loops: CDR1 MNHNS, CDR2 SASEGT. Trimming removed 7 bases from V and 2 bases from J; junction bases left unmatched: 2. DNA of the CDR3: TGTGCCAGCAATAGCGGGGGCAACACCGGGGAGCTGTTTTTT. Its translation: CASNSGGNTGELFF.

This sequence joins TRBV5-1 and TRBJ2-7, with TRBD1 as a possible D gene (6 bases). V shed 2 bases and J shed 2 bases, with 11 bases lying between them. The germline gives CDR1 SGHRS, CDR2 YFSETQ. The CDR3 sequence is 14 residues long. The CDR3 DNA sequence: TGCGCCAGCAGCTTTGAGACAGGTACCTACGAGCAGTACTTC. This encodes CASSFETGTYEQYF.

The genes are TRBV6-6 and TRBJ2-7; D is unresolved. CDR1 and CDR2 (germline): MNHNY, SVGAGI (reference sequence). The CDR3 totals 13 residues. The germline V and J ends were trimmed by 6 bases and 4 bases, with 13 bases remaining between them. CDR3 sequence reads: CASRVGLQYEQYF. CDR3 in DNA: TGTGCCAGCAGGGTGGGCCTACAGTACGAGCAGTACTTC.

The count of this clone is one. The chain links TRBV10-2 to TRBJ1-1; 7 bases map to TRBD1. Unmatched junction bases numbered 5, after V lost 6 bases and J lost 4 bases. The CDR3 has 13 residues. Looked up from germline, CDR1 is WSHSY and CDR2 is SAAADI. CDR3 in DNA: TGCGCCAGCAGGCCTGACAGGGCCACTGAAGCTTTCTTT. The encoded protein is CASRPDRATEAFF.

The chain recombines TRBV19 with TRBJ2-3, with 10 bases that match TRBD2. V was pared by 8 bases and J by 2 bases, with 7 bases of the junction left unmatched. The germline V gene encodes CDR1 LNHDA and CDR2 SQIVND (reference sequence). This CDR3 is built from 15 residues. The CDR3 DNA reads as TGTGCCAGTTCCAAGCGGGAGGGCCCCACAGATACGCAGTATTTT. Translating it yields CASSKREGPTDTQYF.

The chain has TRBV14 and TRBJ2-1; 11 nucleotides align to TRBD2. V was clipped by 3 bases and J by 7 bases; unmatched bases: 5. This CDR3 spans 15 amino acids. Germline V CDR1 and CDR2: SGHDN, FVKESK. CDR3 sequence (DNA): TGTGCCAGCAGCCACCGACTAGCGGGATCGAATGAGCAGTTCTTC. As protein: CASSHRLAGSNEQFF. Drawing the rest from reference TRBV14 and TRBJ2-1, the complete variable domain is EAGVTQFPSHSVIEKGQTVTLRCDPISGHDNLYWYRRVMGKEIKFLLHFVKESKQDESGMPNNRFLAERTGGTYSTLKVQPAELEDSGVYFCASSHRLAGSNEQFFGPGTRLTVL.

The sample holds one count of this clone. This chain uses TRBV19 with TRBJ1-4; D is unclear. This CDR3 region has 13 residues. From germline, CDR1 is LNHDA and CDR2 SQIVND (reference sequence). Trimming removed 0 bases at V and 8 bases at J, with 7 bases between. This chain's CDR3 is CASSIDGEEKLFF. The CDR3 DNA is TGTGCCAGTAGTATAGATGGGGAAGAAAAACTGTTTTTT.

This clone was detected only once. The chain is built from TRBV5-6 and TRBJ1-1; 11 nucleotides match TRBD1. CDR1 and CDR2 from the germline V gene are SGHDT and YYEEEE. This CDR3 is built from 15 residues. With V trimmed by 0 bases and J by 4 bases, 2 bases remained unmatched. CDR3 nucleotides: TGTGCCAGCAGCTTGGAAGGGACAGGGGGCACTGAAGCTTTCTTT. Amino acid sequence: CASSLEGTGGTEAFF.

This clone turned up a few times. The chain has TRBV5-1 and TRBJ2-5; 7 positions match TRBD2. The CDR3 has 15 residues. The germline V gene has CDR1 SGHRS and CDR2 YFSETQ. Trimming took 0 bases from V and 4 from J; bases not matched to a gene: 6. This CDR3 reads CASSLVAAGLETQYF. CDR3 sequence (DNA): TGCGCCAGCAGCTTGGTTGCAGCGGGACTAGAGACCCAGTACTTC. The full variable domain, completed using reference TRBV5-1 and TRBJ2-5, is KAGVTQTPRYLIKTRGQQVTLSCSPISGHRSVSWYQQTPGQGLQFLFEYFSETQRNKGNFPGRFSGRQFSNSRSEMNVSTLELGDSALYLCASSLVAAGLETQYFGPGTRLLVL.

J is TRBJ1-1 and V is TRBV4-2; D unclear. Germline V gene lookup returns CDR1 LGHNA and CDR2 YNFKEQ. V was cut by 4 bases and J by 0 bases, with 12 bases left in between. The CDR3 covers 15 residues. CDR3 in DNA: TGTGCCAGCAGCCCAGCAGATGGCATGAACACTGAAGCTTTCTTT. Translated: CASSPADGMNTEAFF.

V and J are TRBV5-4 and TRBJ1-3, with 9 bases aligning to TRBD1. After removal of 3 bases from V and 5 bases from J, the junction contained 12 bases not matched to a gene. CDR1 and CDR2 (germline): SGHNT, YYREEE (reference sequence). CDR3 length: 17 amino acids. The DNA of the CDR3 is TGTGCCAGCAGCTCAGCCCAGGCCGGGACAGGGAGAAACACCATATATTTT. Its protein is CASSSAQAGTGRNTIYF.

J is TRBJ1-1 and V is TRBV5-1; D perhaps matches TRBD1 (6 bases). Germline V gene sequence: CDR1 SGHRS, CDR2 YFSETQ. The CDR3 has 15 amino acids. With 1 base removed from V and 6 bases from J, the gap between germline ends came to 16 bases. In nucleotides, the CDR3 is TGCGCCAGCAGCTTGTCCCGGGGGCCTAGGGCTGAAGCTTTCTTT. Translated, it gives CASSLSRGPRAEAFF.

This chain joins TRBV5-1 and TRBJ2-2; 10 bases align to TRBD1. The CDR3 extends over 14 amino acids. V trimming: 4 bases; J trimming: 7 bases; junction bases outside the gene matches: 4. Germline CDR1 SGHRS, CDR2 YFSETQ. As DNA, the CDR3 is TGCGCCAGCAGCCCGGACAGGGGGGTCGGGGAGCTGTTTTTT. Protein product: CASSPDRGVGELFF.

In this sample, this clone turned up once. The chain links TRBV9 to TRBJ2-1; weak D call: TRBD2 (6 bases). The CDR3 totals 15 residues. CDR1 and CDR2 from the germline V gene are SGDLS and YYNGEE. Trimming took off 0 bases at V and 4 bases at J, with 11 bases between the two ends. This CDR3 is CASSVAGSGYNEQFF. The DNA for the CDR3 is TGTGCCAGCAGCGTAGCGGGTAGCGGATACAATGAGCAGTTCTTC. The full variable domain, its missing parts supplied by reference TRBV9 and TRBJ2-1, is DSGVTQTPKHLITATGQRVTLRCSPRSGDLSVYWYQQSLDQGLQFLIQYYNGEERAKGNILERFSAQQFPDLHSELNLSSLELGDSALYFCASSVAGSGYNEQFFGPGTRLTVL.

This sequence joins TRBV7-8 and TRBJ1-4; D ambiguous. V lost 5 bases and J lost 7, with 14 bases in between. The germline CDR1 and CDR2 sequences are SGHVS and FQNEAQ. The CDR3 extends over 14 amino acids. CDR3 region: CASSRRGRPEKLFF. The DNA of the CDR3 is TGTGCCAGCAGCAGAAGAGGGAGACCTGAAAAACTGTTTTTT.

This clone was detected only once. Additional DNA sequences in this sample encode the identical CDR3. The rearrangement joins TRBV19 to TRBJ1-5, with D possibly matching TRBD1 (5 bases). The V gene lost 3 bases and the J gene lost 2 bases, with 8 bases spanning the gap. The CDR3 sequence is 14 residues long. Germline V CDR1 and CDR2: LNHDA, SQIVND (reference sequence). CDR3 loop: CASSISGGNQPQHF. CDR3 sequence (DNA): TGTGCCAGTAGTATCTCGGGGGGCAATCAGCCCCAGCATTTT.

The chain is built from TRBV14 and TRBJ2-1; D remains unclear. Germline lookup yields CDR1 SGHDN and CDR2 FVKESK. Trimming removed 1 base from V and 4 bases from J, with 8 bases in between. This CDR3 has 14 amino acids. As DNA, the CDR3 is TGTGCCAGCAGCCAAGTTCGGTCTTACAATGAGCAGTTCTTC. This sequence encodes CASSQVRSYNEQFF.

CDR3 region: CASSRLWGETQYF. CDR3 coding DNA: TGTGCCAGCAGCCGTCTCTGGGGGGAGACCCAGTACTTC. The rearrangement links TRBV7-3 to TRBJ2-5; the D call may be TRBD1 or TRBD2 (5 bases each). Looked up from germline, CDR1 is SGHTA and CDR2 is FQGTGA. The ends were cut back, 5 bases at V and 5 bases at J, with 12 bases in the middle. The CDR3 is 13 residues long.

The chain has TRBV2 and TRBJ2-7, with 7 nucleotides matching TRBD1. V was pared by 5 bases and J by 3 bases, with 7 bases of the junction left unmatched. Germline loops: CDR1 SNHLY, CDR2 FYNNEI. CDR3 length equals 14 residues. This chain's CDR3 is CASSRQGRNYEQYF. CDR3 in DNA: TGTGCCAGCAGTAGACAGGGTCGAAACTACGAGCAGTACTTC.

This clone has a handful of counts. V is TRBV30 and J is TRBJ2-7, with D possibly matching TRBD2 (6 bases). The V gene lost 3 bases and the J gene lost 12 bases, with 15 bases spanning the gap. The germline V gene has CDR1 GTSNPN and CDR2 SVGIG (reference sequence). The length of the CDR3 is 11 residues. The CDR3 loop is CAWRQKRGTYF. CDR3 nucleotides: TGTGCCTGGAGACAGAAACGGGGGACGTACTTC. Full variable domain (remainder filled in from reference TRBV30 and TRBJ2-7): SQTIHQWPATLVQPVGSPLSLECTVEGTSNPNLYWYRQAAGRGLQLLFYSVGIGQISSEVPQNLSASRPQDRQFILSSKKLLLSDSGFYLCAWRQKRGTYFGPGTRLTVT.

The genes are TRBV2 and TRBJ2-5; 7 bases fit TRBD2. The CDR3 is 13 amino acids. Unmatched junction bases numbered 4, after V lost 8 bases and J lost 1 base. Germline V CDR1 and CDR2: SNHLY, FYNNEI. Written as DNA, the CDR3 is TGTGCCAGCGGGGGGGGGTCCCAAGAGACCCAGTACTTC. Amino acids: CASGGGSQETQYF.

The chain links TRBV30 to TRBJ2-2, with 10 bases lining up with TRBD1. Trimming cost V 5 bases and J 5 bases; bases outside gene matches: 5. The CDR3 extends over 14 amino acids. Germline V CDR1 and CDR2: GTSNPN, SVGIG (reference sequence). The CDR3 protein is CAWGTGADTGELFF. CDR3 nucleotides: TGTGCCTGGGGGACAGGGGCAGATACCGGGGAGCTGTTTTTT.

The chain is built from TRBV6-6 and TRBJ2-5, with TRBD2 identical over 7 bases. CDR1 MNHNY and CDR2 SVGAGI come from the germline V gene (reference sequence). This CDR3 contains 13 residues. Trimming removed 6 bases from V and 3 bases from J; junction bases left unmatched: 4. The CDR3 here is CASRLAQEETQYF. The CDR3, as DNA: TGTGCCAGCAGACTAGCGCAAGAAGAGACCCAGTACTTC.